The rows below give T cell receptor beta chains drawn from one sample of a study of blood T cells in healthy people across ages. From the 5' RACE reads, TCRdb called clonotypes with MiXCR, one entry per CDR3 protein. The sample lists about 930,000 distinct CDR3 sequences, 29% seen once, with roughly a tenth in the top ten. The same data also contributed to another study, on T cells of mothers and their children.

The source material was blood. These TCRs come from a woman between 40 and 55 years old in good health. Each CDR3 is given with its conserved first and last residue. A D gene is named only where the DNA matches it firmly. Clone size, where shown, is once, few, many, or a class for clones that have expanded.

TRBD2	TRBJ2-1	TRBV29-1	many	TGCAGCGCCACTCGGGGGGGCCTAACTAATGAGCAGTTCTTC	CSATRGGLTNEQFF
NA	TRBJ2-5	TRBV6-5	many	TGTGCCAGCAGTTACGACCCCGGGGGCTCGAAGACCCAGTACTTC	CASSYDPGGSKTQYF
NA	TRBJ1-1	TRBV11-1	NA	TGTGCCAGCAGCTTAGCGTGGTGGCAGAACACTGAAGCTTTCTTT	CASSLAWWQNTEAFF
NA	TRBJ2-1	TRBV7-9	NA	TGTGCCAGCAGCCCGGACCCTAATGAGCAGTTCTTC	CASSPDPNEQFF
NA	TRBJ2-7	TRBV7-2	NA	TGTGCCAGCAGTGTGGGGGCCACCTCCTGCGAGCAGTACTTC	CASSVGATSCEQYF
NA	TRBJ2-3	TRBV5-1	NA	TGCGCCAGCAGCTATCGGGGGGCGGATACGCAGTATTTT	CASSYRGADTQYF
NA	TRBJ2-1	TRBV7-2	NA	TGTGCCAGCAGCTTAGCGCAAGTTAATGAGCAGTTCTTC	CASSLAQVNEQFF
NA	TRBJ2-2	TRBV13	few	TGTGCCAGCAGCTCCGCAGGGTCCGGGGAGCTGTTTTTT	CASSSAGSGELFF
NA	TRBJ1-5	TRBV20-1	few	TGCAGTGCCGCCAGAATGAAAGATCAGCCCCAGCATTTT	CSAARMKDQPQHF
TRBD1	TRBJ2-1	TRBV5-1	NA	TGCGCCAGCAGCATCTACCGGGACAGGGGGGAAGTGGGCGAGCAGTTCTTC	CASSIYRDRGEVGEQFF
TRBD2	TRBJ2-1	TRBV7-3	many	TGTGCCAGCAGCTTAGGGACTAGCGGGGGGGCGAGTGAGCAGTTCTTC	CASSLGTSGGASEQFF
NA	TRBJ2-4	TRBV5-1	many	TGCGCCAGCACCCCCACGTGGACTAAAAACATTCAGTACTTC	CASTPTWTKNIQYF
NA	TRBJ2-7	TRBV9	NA	TGTGCCAGCAGCGTAGCCGGCGGAGGGAGGTTCTCCTACGAGCAGTACTTC	CASSVAGGGRFSYEQYF
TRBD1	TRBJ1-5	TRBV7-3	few	TGTGCCAGCAGCCCGGGCAGGGGGTATAGGAATCAGCCCCAGCATTTT	CASSPGRGYRNQPQHF
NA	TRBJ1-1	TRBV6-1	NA	TGTACCAGCAGCCCCAACACGGAGGGCTTTCTGAACACTGAAGCTTTCTTT	CTSSPNTEGFLNTEAFF
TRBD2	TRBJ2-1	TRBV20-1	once	TGCAGTGCTAGCCGCGCTAGCGGGGATTACAATGAGCAGTTCTTC	CSASRASGDYNEQFF
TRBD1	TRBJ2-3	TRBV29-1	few	TGCAGCGTGACAGGGGCGGACACAGATACGCAGTATTTT	CSVTGADTDTQYF
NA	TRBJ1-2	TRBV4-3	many	TGCGCCAGCAGCCAAGATCGAGGGGGAAACTATGGCTACACCTTC	CASSQDRGGNYGYTF
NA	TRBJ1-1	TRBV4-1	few	TGCGCCAGCAGCCAAGGGATGGGTGAGAACACTGAAGCTTTCTTT	CASSQGMGENTEAFF
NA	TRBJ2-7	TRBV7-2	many	TGTGCCAGCAGCGAACCGGACAGATCCTACGAGCAGTACTTC	CASSEPDRSYEQYF
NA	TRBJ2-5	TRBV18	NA	TGTGCCAGCGGAGAGGGGCTAAGGGAGACCCAGTACTTC	CASGEGLRETQYF
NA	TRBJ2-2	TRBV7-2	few	TGTGCCAGCAGCAGCAATATCCCCGGGGAGCTGTTTTTT	CASSSNIPGELFF
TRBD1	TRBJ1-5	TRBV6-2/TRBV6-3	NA	TGTGCCAGCAGTTACGGGACAGGGAGTCAGCCCCAGCATTTT	CASSYGTGSQPQHF
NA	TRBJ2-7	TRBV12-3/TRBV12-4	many	TGTGCCAGCAGTTTAGGCGGGCAGCTTAACTACGAGCAGTACTTC	CASSLGGQLNYEQYF
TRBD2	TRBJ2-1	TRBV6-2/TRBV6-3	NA	TGTGCCAGCAGTTACCACCTACTAGCGGGGGGTTCCTACAATGAGCAGTTCTTC	CASSYHLLAGGSYNEQFF
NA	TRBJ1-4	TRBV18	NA	TGTGCCAGCTCAGGGTCGGATGAAAAACTGTTTTTT	CASSGSDEKLFF
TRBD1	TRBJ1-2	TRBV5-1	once	TGCGCCAGCAGCGTTGACAGGGTGGATGGCTACACCTTC	CASSVDRVDGYTF
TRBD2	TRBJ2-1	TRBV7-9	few	TGTGCCAGCGCCATGGGGGGGTACAATGAGCAGTTCTTC	CASAMGGYNEQFF
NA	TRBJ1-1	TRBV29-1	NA	TGCAGCGTATTAGGAGTGAGGGGCCCCGGAACTGAAGCTTTCTTT	CSVLGVRGPGTEAFF
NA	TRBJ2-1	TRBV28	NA	TGTGCCAACAGTTTATTTGGATTTGAGCAGTTCTTC	CANSLFGFEQFF
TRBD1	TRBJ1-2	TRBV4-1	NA	TGCGCCAGCAGCCCGGGGACAGGGATTAGCTATGGCTACACCTTC	CASSPGTGISYGYTF
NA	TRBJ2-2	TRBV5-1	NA	TGCGCCAGCATCGAATATACCGGGACACCCACCGGGGAGCTGTTTTTT	CASIEYTGTPTGELFF